Listed here are 2 T cell receptor beta chains from one sample, sequenced in a study of tumor-infiltrating lymphocytes in localized non-small cell lung cancer. Clones were sequenced by immunoSEQ multiplex PCR, and TCRdb holds only the in-frame ones, with some missing. Seen here are 20,000 to 30,000 clones, just under 70% observed once, and the top ten hold 14% to 15%. Sequencing was carried out using lung tumor tissue. The origin of the receptors is a human donor with non-small cell lung cancer.

The chain has TRBV15 and TRBJ2-7; tentative D call: TRBD1 (6 bases). The CDR3 extends over 13 amino acids. Germline values: CDR1 LNHNV, CDR2 YYDKDF (reference sequence). Trimming shortened V by 5 bases and J by 2 bases, and 10 bases separated the two germline ends. DNA of the CDR3: TGTGCCACCAGCGCAAACAGGGCCTACGAGCAGTACTTC. It yields the protein CATSANRAYEQYF.

J is TRBJ2-7 and V is TRBV5-1, with a weak D call TRBD2 (6 bases). Trimming took 4 bases from V and 5 from J, leaving 16 bases between them. The CDR3 runs to 14 residues. CDR1 SGHRS and CDR2 YFSETQ come from the germline V gene. The CDR3 DNA sequence: TGCGCCAGCAGCGCGGACCGCGGGAACCACGAGCAGTACTTC. Protein sequence: CASSADRGNHEQYF.